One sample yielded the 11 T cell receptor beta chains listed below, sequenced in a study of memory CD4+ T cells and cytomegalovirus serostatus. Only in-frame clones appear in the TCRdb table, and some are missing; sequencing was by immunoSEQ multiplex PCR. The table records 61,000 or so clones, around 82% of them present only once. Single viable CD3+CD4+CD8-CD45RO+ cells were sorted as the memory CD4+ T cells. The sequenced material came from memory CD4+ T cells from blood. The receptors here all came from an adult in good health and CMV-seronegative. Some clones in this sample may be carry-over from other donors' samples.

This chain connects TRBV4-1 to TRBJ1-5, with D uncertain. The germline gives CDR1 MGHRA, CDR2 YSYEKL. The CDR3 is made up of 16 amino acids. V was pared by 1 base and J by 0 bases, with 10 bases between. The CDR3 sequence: CASSQGTVLSNQPQHF. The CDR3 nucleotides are TGCGCCAGCAGCCAAGGGACGGTCCTTAGCAATCAGCCCCAGCATTTT.

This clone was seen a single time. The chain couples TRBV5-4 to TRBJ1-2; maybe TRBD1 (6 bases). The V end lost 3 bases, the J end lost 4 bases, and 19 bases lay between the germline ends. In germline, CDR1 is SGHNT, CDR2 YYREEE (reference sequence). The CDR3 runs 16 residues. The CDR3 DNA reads TGTGCCAGCAGCTCCGGGACAAACATTGGGGCCTATGGCTACACCTTC. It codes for CASSSGTNIGAYGYTF.

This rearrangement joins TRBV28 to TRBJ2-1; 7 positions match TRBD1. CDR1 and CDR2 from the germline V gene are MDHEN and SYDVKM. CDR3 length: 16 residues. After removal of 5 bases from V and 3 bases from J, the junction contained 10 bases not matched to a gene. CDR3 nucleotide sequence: TGTGCCAGCAGTCCCCCCACAGGGGTAGGCTACAATGAGCAGTTCTTC. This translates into CASSPPTGVGYNEQFF.

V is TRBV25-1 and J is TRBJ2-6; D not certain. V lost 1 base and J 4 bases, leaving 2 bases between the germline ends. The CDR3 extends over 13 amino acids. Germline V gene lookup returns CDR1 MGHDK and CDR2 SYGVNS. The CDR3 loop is CASSESGANVLTF. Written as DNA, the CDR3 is TGTGCCAGCAGTGAATCCGGGGCCAACGTCCTGACTTTC.

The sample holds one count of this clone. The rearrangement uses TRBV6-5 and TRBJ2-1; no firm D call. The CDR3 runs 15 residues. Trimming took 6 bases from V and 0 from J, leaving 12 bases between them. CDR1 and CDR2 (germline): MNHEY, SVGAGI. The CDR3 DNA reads TGTGCCAGCAGCCTCACGTCGAGCTCCTACAATGAGCAGTTCTTC. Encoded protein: CASSLTSSSYNEQFF.

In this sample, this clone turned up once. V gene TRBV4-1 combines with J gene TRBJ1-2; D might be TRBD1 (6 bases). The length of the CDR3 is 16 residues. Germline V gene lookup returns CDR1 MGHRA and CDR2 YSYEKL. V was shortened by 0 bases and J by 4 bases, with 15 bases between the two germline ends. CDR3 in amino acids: CASSQDAGGQSYGYTF. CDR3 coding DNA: TGCGCCAGCAGCCAAGACGCCGGGGGGCAAAGCTATGGCTACACCTTC.

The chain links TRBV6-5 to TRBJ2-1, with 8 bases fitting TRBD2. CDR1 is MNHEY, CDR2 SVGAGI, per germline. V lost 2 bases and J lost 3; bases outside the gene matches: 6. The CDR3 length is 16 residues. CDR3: CASSYGSGSFYNEQFF. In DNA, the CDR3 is TGTGCCAGCAGTTACGGGAGCGGGAGTTTCTACAATGAGCAGTTCTTC.

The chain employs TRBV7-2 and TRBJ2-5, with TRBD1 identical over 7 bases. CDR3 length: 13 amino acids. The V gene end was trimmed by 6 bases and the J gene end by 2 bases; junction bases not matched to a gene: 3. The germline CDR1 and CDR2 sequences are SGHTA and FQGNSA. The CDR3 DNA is TGTGCCAGCAGGGGGACAGCGCAAGAGACCCAGTACTTC. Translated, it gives CASRGTAQETQYF.

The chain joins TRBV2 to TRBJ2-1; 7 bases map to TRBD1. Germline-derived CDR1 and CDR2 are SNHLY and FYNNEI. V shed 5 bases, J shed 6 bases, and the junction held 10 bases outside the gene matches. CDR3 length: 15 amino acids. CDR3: CASSPGQVSGNEQFF. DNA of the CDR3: TGTGCCAGCAGTCCCGGACAGGTCTCGGGCAATGAGCAGTTCTTC.

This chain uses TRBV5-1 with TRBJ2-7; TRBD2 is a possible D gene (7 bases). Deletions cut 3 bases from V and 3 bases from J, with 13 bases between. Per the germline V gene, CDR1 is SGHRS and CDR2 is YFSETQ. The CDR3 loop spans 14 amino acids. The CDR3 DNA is TGCGCCAGCAGCTGGCAAGGGGGGGACTACGAGCAGTACTTC. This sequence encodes CASSWQGGDYEQYF.

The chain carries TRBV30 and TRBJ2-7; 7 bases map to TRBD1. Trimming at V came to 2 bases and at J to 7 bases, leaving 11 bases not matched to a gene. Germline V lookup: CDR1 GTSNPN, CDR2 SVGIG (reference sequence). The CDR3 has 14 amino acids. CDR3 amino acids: CAWSPEDRLGEQYF. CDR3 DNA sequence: TGTGCCTGGAGTCCCGAGGACAGGCTTGGGGAGCAGTACTTC.